This T cell receptor beta chain emerged from a study of tissue T cells after allogeneic stem cell transplantation. As for the study in general: Patients with graft-versus-host disease had grafts: several unmodified, three CD34-selected and T-cell-depleted.

Germline CDR1 MNHEY, CDR2 SVGEGT. The V gene lost 5 bases and the J gene lost 4 bases, with 22 bases spanning the gap. The CDR3 runs 17 residues. Sequencing was performed with immunoSEQ multiplex PCR; in TCRdb, only in-frame clones are kept and a portion is missing. The data contain roughly 30,000 clones, 85% of them singletons. The V gene is TRBV6-2 or TRBV6-3, the J gene TRBJ2-3; D is unclear. The sample was blood, taken before transplantation. This TCR derives from a woman between 18 and 55 years old who later had graft-versus-host disease after an allogeneic stem cell transplant. DNA for the CDR3: TGTGCCAGCAGTCCGTTTAGACTGACGAGTGGGGCAGATACGCAGTATTTT. Protein product: CASSPFRLTSGADTQYF.